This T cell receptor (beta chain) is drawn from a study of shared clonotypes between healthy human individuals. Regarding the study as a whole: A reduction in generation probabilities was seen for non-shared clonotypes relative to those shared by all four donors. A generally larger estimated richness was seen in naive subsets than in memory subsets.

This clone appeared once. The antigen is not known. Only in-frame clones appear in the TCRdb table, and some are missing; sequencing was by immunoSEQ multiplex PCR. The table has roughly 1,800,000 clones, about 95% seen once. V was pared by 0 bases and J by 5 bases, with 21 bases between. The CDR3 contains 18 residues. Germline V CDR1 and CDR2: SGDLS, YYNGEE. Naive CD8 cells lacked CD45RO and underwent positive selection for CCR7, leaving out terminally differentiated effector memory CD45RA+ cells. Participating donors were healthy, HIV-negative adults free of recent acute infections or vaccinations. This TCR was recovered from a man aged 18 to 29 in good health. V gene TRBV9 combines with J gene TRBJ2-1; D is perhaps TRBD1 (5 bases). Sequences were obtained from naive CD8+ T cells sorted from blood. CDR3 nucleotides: TGTGCCAGCAGCGTAGGGGTCATAGGGGCTCGTGCCGACAATGAGCAGTTCTTC. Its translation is CASSVGVIGARADNEQFF.